This record covers a single TCR beta chain. The CDR3 has 14 residues. Germline assignment: CDR1 SGHAT and CDR2 FQDESV (reference sequence). V was pared by 3 bases and J by 0 bases, with 7 bases between. The record originates from a study of blood T cell repertoires in COVID-19. About the study: Material from acute and convalescent COVID-19 was sourced from the United States, Italy and Spain. The cDNA or gDNA used as material had been derived from T cells, B-cell-depleted T cells, or PBMCs.

Under the authors' procedure: Nucleated cell number was recorded as an estimate derived from reference gene primer amplification. Some clones are missing from TCRdb's copy, which holds only in-frame ones; the method was immunoSEQ multiplex PCR. V and J calls and clone size are those listed in that table; D and trimming were worked out from the DNA. The sample has 110,000 to 150,000 clones; nearly 85% are singletons. The clonotype comes from a human donor in a cohort sampled during active COVID-19. The specimen was peripheral blood. The genes are TRBV11-1 and TRBJ2-3; D perhaps matches TRBD2 (6 bases). CDR3 sequence (DNA): TGTGCCAGCAGCTTGGGGACTAGCACAGATACGCAGTATTTT. Translation gives CASSLGTSTDTQYF.